The following is a T cell receptor (beta chain) sequence with its context. Its antigen is as yet unknown. This specimen comes from a study of a mutant IDH1 vaccine in newly diagnosed glioma. Study at large: Treated patients were roughly 62% male, approximately 38% female, mean age approximately 42 years. Week 35 was assigned to visit V12, and week 47 was assigned to visit V13. Study-wide results and caveats: Vaccination elicited immune responses in 93.3% of patients.

CDR1 and CDR2 from the germline V gene are MNHEY and SMNVEV (reference sequence). CDR3 length: 14 residues. Trimming stripped 5 bases from V and 4 bases from J, with 13 bases between. Time point indicated: week 47, end of study. Each dose delivered 300 ug of mutant IDH1 20-mer peptide subcutaneously with imiquimod. Eight vaccine injections were given to patients in weeks 1, 3, 5, 7, 11, 15, 19 and 23. Profiling relied on immunoSEQ multiplex PCR, and the TCRdb table lists in-frame clones only, not all of them. Among about 59,000 clones listed, 83% were seen once. This clonotype originated in a man aged 25 to 40 with glioma. The sequencing used PBMCs, collected from a glioma patient whose treatment included an IDH1 peptide vaccine. The chain employs TRBV27 and TRBJ2-3; the D is unclear. In nucleotides, the CDR3 is TGTGCCAGCAGTCCGATCTCTCTAGCAGATACGCAGTATTTT. Translating it yields CASSPISLADTQYF.